These T cell receptor beta chains were read from a single sample in a study of blood T cell repertoires in COVID-19. Method: immunoSEQ multiplex PCR; TCRdb's copy keeps in-frame clones and lacks some. The sample has around 160,000 clones, around 84% seen once. The sample comprised PBMCs or T cells enriched from blood (not recorded which). The receptors were gathered from a man aged 40-50 years who had recovered from COVID-19. The CDR3 runs from the conserved cysteine through the conserved F or W. A D gene is named only where the DNA matches it firmly. Size is stated for part of the rows, as once, few or many counts, or as a class when the clone is expanded.

>NA|TRBJ1-1|TRBV28|NA
CASSLEGGVEAFF
TGTGCCAGCAGTTTGGAGGGGGGGGTTGAAGCTTTCTTT
>NA|TRBJ1-2|TRBV20-1|NA
CSASGGSYGYTF
TGCAGTGCTAGTGGAGGGAGCTATGGCTACACCTTC
>TRBD2|TRBJ2-7|TRBV5-1|NA
CASSLGGREQYF
TGCGCCAGCAGCCTGGGGGGGAGGGAGCAGTACTTC
>NA|TRBJ2-3|TRBV20-1|medium-sized
CSAVFDTQYF
TGCAGTGCTGTCTTCGATACGCAGTATTTT
>NA|TRBJ2-4|TRBV5-4|NA
CASSLDREQGQYF
TGTGCCAGCAGCCTGGACCGGGAGCAAGGGCAGTACTTC
>NA|TRBJ2-5|TRBV4-2|NA
CASSQVASRPQETQYF
TGTGCCAGCAGCCAAGTAGCGTCCCGACCCCAAGAGACCCAGTACTTC
>TRBD1|TRBJ2-6|TRBV7-2|NA
CASSTPGQEVAGANVLTF
TGTGCCAGCAGCACTCCGGGACAGGAGGTAGCTGGGGCCAACGTCCTGACTTTC
>NA|TRBJ1-1|TRBV18|NA
CASSPRDHNTEAFF
TGTGCCAGCTCACCGCGGGATCATAACACTGAAGCTTTCTTT
>TRBD2|TRBJ2-7|TRBV6-1|NA
CASSDPESGTYEQYF
TGTGCCAGCAGTGATCCCGAAAGCGGGACCTACGAGCAGTACTTC
>NA|TRBJ1-1|TRBV6-5|NA
CASSPGAWTEAFF
TGTGCCAGCAGTCCAGGGGCCTGGACTGAAGCTTTCTTT
>NA|TRBJ1-1|TRBV6-6|NA
CASSFEDTDTEAFF
TGTGCCAGCAGTTTCGAGGACACGGACACTGAAGCTTTCTTT
>NA|TRBJ1-1|TRBV5-1|once
CASSFRRETEAFF
TGCGCCAGCAGCTTTCGGCGGGAAACTGAAGCTTTCTTT